The 27 T cell receptor beta chains reported below all come from one sample, sequenced in a study of glioma-infiltrating T cells after dendritic cell vaccination. Profiled with immunoSEQ multiplex PCR; TCRdb holds only in-frame clones, not every one. The profile shows roughly 60,000 clones, 86% of them singletons. The time point was: after dendritic cell vaccination, including at tumor progression/relapse. Sequences were derived from blood, sampled after dendritic cell vaccination. The receptors here all came from a human donor with glioblastoma.

This clone was picked up a small number of times. The chain uses TRBV4-1 and TRBJ1-2; possible D gene TRBD1, 5 bases. The CDR3 sequence is 15 residues long. The V and J ends lost 6 bases and 0 bases respectively, with 14 bases between them. Germline CDR1 MGHRA, CDR2 YSYEKL. DNA for the CDR3: TGCGCCAGCAGTTTTGGGACTGAAGCTAACTATGGCTACACCTTC. This codes for CASSFGTEANYGYTF.

The chain employs TRBV29-1 and TRBJ1-2, with a possible D match to TRBD1 (6 bases). Trimming stripped 7 bases from V and 0 bases from J, with 18 bases between. This CDR3 is 15 amino acids long. CDR1 is SQVTM and CDR2 is ANQGSEA in the germline V gene. The CDR3 DNA sequence: TGCAGCGCCGGACGGACAGCAACAGCTAACTATGGCTACACCTTC. As protein: CSAGRTATANYGYTF.

V usage is TRBV9 and J usage is TRBJ2-5; 7 nucleotides align to TRBD2. Germline V gene data show CDR1 as SGDLS and CDR2 as YYNGEE. The CDR3 consists of 14 residues. With 2 bases clipped from V and 4 bases from J, the junction kept 5 bases outside the gene matches. The CDR3 region is CASSVGGGGETQYF. CDR3 nucleotide sequence: TGTGCCAGCAGCGTTGGCGGGGGAGGAGAGACCCAGTACTTC.

This clone has a handful of counts. This chain uses TRBV6-1 with TRBJ2-1; perhaps TRBD2 as D (5 bases). V lost 6 bases, J lost 7 bases, and 16 bases lay in between. The CDR3 loop spans 14 amino acids. The germline CDR1 and CDR2 sequences are MNHNS and SASEGT. The chain's CDR3 is CASRRSGSINEQFF. DNA for the CDR3: TGTGCCAGCAGAAGGTCGGGGTCCATTAATGAGCAGTTCTTC.

This clone was seen a few times. The chain links TRBV4-3 to TRBJ2-3; maybe TRBD1 (6 bases). Per the germline V gene, CDR1 is LGHNA and CDR2 is YSLEER. V dropped 5 bases and J dropped 5 bases, with 11 bases sitting between them. This CDR3 has 13 residues. The CDR3 nucleotides are TGCGCCAGCAGCGAACAACAGGGAGATACGCAGTATTTT. Protein sequence: CASSEQQGDTQYF.

This clone was counted once. The CDR3 DNA reads as TGTGCCAGTAGTGGCGTTGGCGGGAGGGCCTCCTACGAGCAGTACTTC. Translated: CASSGVGGRASYEQYF. The genes are TRBV19 and TRBJ2-7, with 9 bases identical to TRBD2. Germline CDR1 LNHDA, CDR2 SQIVND (reference sequence). Losses at the gene ends were 5 bases for V and 0 bases for J; bases not matched to a gene: 8. This CDR3 has 16 residues.

CDR3 protein: CASAPSGRQNTEAFF. DNA of the CDR3: TGTGCTAGTGCCCCTAGCGGACGGCAGAACACTGAAGCTTTCTTT. This sequence joins TRBV12-5 and TRBJ1-1; D is unresolved. The CDR3 has 15 residues. V shed 7 bases and J shed 1 base, with 16 bases lying between them. Per germline, CDR1 LGHNT and CDR2 FRNRAP. Using reference TRBV12-5 and TRBJ1-1 for the parts outside the CDR3, the full variable domain is DARVTQTPRHKVTEMGQEVTMRCQPILGHNTVFWYRQTMMQGLELLAYFRNRAPLDDSGMPKDRFSAEMPDATLATLKIQPSEPRDSAVYFCASAPSGRQNTEAFFGQGTRLTVV.

The V and J genes are TRBV5-6 and TRBJ1-1; weak D call: TRBD1 (5 bases). The CDR3 length is 14 residues. Trimming removed 1 base from V and 0 bases from J, with 7 bases in between. CDR1 is SGHDT, CDR2 YYEEEE, per germline. The CDR3 DNA reads as TGTGCCAGCAGCTTGCGGGGGGTGAACACTGAAGCTTTCTTT. Translating gives CASSLRGVNTEAFF. The full variable domain, rest sourced from reference TRBV5-6 and TRBJ1-1, is DAGVTQSPTHLIKTRGQQVTLRCSPKSGHDTVSWYQQALGQGPQFIFQYYEEEERQRGNFPDRFSGHQFPNYSSELNVNALLLGDSALYLCASSLRGVNTEAFFGQGTRLTVV.

V gene TRBV19 combines with J gene TRBJ2-1, with 8 positions matching TRBD2. The germline V gene encodes CDR1 LNHDA and CDR2 SQIVND (reference sequence). V was pared by 4 bases and J by 7 bases, with 9 bases of the junction left unmatched. The CDR3 has 15 residues. Written as DNA, the CDR3 is TGTGCCAGTAGTACCGGGACTAGAGGGGCAAATGAGCAGTTCTTC. It yields the protein CASSTGTRGANEQFF.

The chain is built from TRBV11-3 and TRBJ2-3; D might be TRBD2 (5 bases). V dropped 1 base and J dropped 4 bases, with 12 bases sitting between them. The CDR3 contains 15 residues. Germline V gene sequence: CDR1 SGHNT, CDR2 YENEEA. CDR3 sequence reads: CASSLGAGKADTQYF. CDR3 nucleotides: TGTGCCAGCAGCTTAGGGGCCGGGAAGGCAGATACGCAGTATTTT. The variable domain in full, with the rest retrieved from reference TRBV11-3 and TRBJ2-3, is EAGVVQSPRYKIIEKKQPVAFWCNPISGHNTLYWYLQNLGQGPELLIRYENEEAVDDSQLPKDRFSAERLKGVDSTLKIQPAELGDSAVYLCASSLGAGKADTQYFGPGTRLTVL.

This clone occurred once. The chain carries TRBV5-5 and TRBJ1-2; 12 nucleotides line up with TRBD1. This CDR3 comprises 15 residues. V dropped 4 bases and J dropped 8; count of bases not matched to a gene: 9. CDR1 is SGHKS, CDR2 YYEKEE, per germline (reference sequence). The CDR3 here is CASSDRDRGRRGYTF. DNA of the CDR3: TGTGCCAGCAGCGACCGGGACAGGGGGCGTCGAGGCTACACCTTC.

The V call is TRBV30, the J call TRBJ2-7; the match to TRBD2 covers 14 bases. CDR3 size: 13 residues. Germline assignment: CDR1 GTSNPN and CDR2 SVGIG (reference sequence). The ends lost 5 bases at V and 4 bases at J; junction bases unmatched: 1. The CDR3 DNA reads as TGTGCCTGGGGACTAGCGGGAGGTTACGAGCAGTACTTC. Its translation: CAWGLAGGYEQYF.

The rearrangement uses TRBV7-8 and TRBJ1-2; 9 bases are shared with TRBD1. Per germline, CDR1 SGHVS and CDR2 FQNEAQ. J gave up 6 bases and V 7 bases, and 9 bases lay outside the gene matches. This CDR3 region has 14 residues. Here the CDR3 reads CASTHRQGENGYTF. In DNA form, the CDR3 reads TGTGCCAGCACTCACAGACAGGGGGAGAATGGCTACACCTTC. Together with reference TRBV7-8 and TRBJ1-2, the CDR3 gives the full variable domain: GAGVSQSPRYKVAKRGQDVALRCDPISGHVSLFWYQQALGQGPEFLTYFQNEAQLDKSGLPSDRFFAERPEGSVSTLKIQRTQQEDSAVYLCASTHRQGENGYTFGSGTRLTVV.

The chain joins TRBV7-8 to TRBJ2-5; D perhaps matches TRBD1 (6 bases). The CDR3 consists of 12 residues. Per germline, CDR1 SGHVS and CDR2 FQNEAQ. Trimming removed 5 bases at V and 4 bases at J, with 8 bases between. CDR3 sequence (DNA): TGTGCCAGCAGCCCGACAGGAGAGACCCAGTACTTC. Protein: CASSPTGETQYF. Full variable domain (outside the CDR3, taken from reference TRBV7-8 and TRBJ2-5): GAGVSQSPRYKVAKRGQDVALRCDPISGHVSLFWYQQALGQGPEFLTYFQNEAQLDKSGLPSDRFFAERPEGSVSTLKIQRTQQEDSAVYLCASSPTGETQYFGPGTRLLVL.

The chain has TRBV9 and TRBJ2-1; a possible D gene is TRBD2 (6 bases). V was pared by 0 bases and J by 7 bases, with 26 bases between. This CDR3 comprises 19 residues. The germline V gene has CDR1 SGDLS and CDR2 YYNGEE. In nucleotides, the CDR3 is TGTGCCAGCAGCGTAGTCCCCTCCGGGAGTGATCTTTCGGGTAATGAGCAGTTCTTC. Protein: CASSVVPSGSDLSGNEQFF. Looking up the rest from reference TRBV9 and TRBJ2-1 gives the full variable domain: DSGVTQTPKHLITATGQRVTLRCSPRSGDLSVYWYQQSLDQGLQFLIQYYNGEERAKGNILERFSAQQFPDLHSELNLSSLELGDSALYFCASSVVPSGSDLSGNEQFFGPGTRLTVL.

The CDR3 sequence: CASSFKSPGGPGNEQFF. CDR3 bases: TGTGCCAGCAGCTTTAAGAGTCCCGGAGGGCCGGGAAATGAGCAGTTCTTC. The chain recombines TRBV5-4 with TRBJ2-1, with D tentatively TRBD2 (6 bases). The germline V gene encodes CDR1 SGHNT and CDR2 YYREEE (reference sequence). The CDR3 runs 17 residues. Between the trimmed V and J ends, which lost 2 bases and 7 bases, there was a span of 22 bases.

This clone was observed once. The J gene is TRBJ2-7, the V gene TRBV21-1; TRBD1 reflects the table's D call only, with no check against the DNA. TRBV21-1 is reported as a pseudogene. The CDR3 length is 15 residues. CDR3 bases: TGTGCCAGCAGCAAAGGGCGACAGGCCACCTACGAGCAGTACTTC. This sequence encodes CASSKGRQATYEQYF.

This chain links TRBV9 with TRBJ2-1; TRBD2 aligns across 7 bases. The V segment lost 0 bases and the J segment 5 bases; nucleotides outside the gene matches: 8. This CDR3 comprises 16 residues. Germline-derived CDR1 and CDR2 are SGDLS and YYNGEE. The CDR3 nucleotides are TGTGCCAGCAGCGTAGGTGGGGGAGGGTCCCACAATGAGCAGTTCTTC. Translating it yields CASSVGGGGSHNEQFF.

This clone was recorded only once. The V and J genes are TRBV2 and TRBJ2-1; TRBD2 matches at 10 bases. Germline V gene lookup returns CDR1 SNHLY and CDR2 FYNNEI. Unmatched junction bases numbered 21, after V lost 2 bases and J lost 8 bases. This CDR3 has 20 amino acids. In nucleotides, the CDR3 is TGTGCCAGCAGTGAACCCCAAAGTACTAGCGGGGAAACCATAGGGGATGAGCAGTTCTTC. It encodes CASSEPQSTSGETIGDEQFF.

This chain links TRBV6-4 with TRBJ2-1; TRBD2 aligns across 7 bases. The CDR3 sequence is 14 residues long. The junction had 4 bases not matched to a gene; V was cut back by 0 bases and J by 8 bases. From germline, CDR1 is MRHNA and CDR2 SNTAGT. The CDR3, as DNA: TGTGCCAGCAGTGACTCCGGGGGGAGGGATGAGCAGTTCTTC. Its protein product is CASSDSGGRDEQFF.

V and J are TRBV6-4 and TRBJ2-3; D may be TRBD2 (6 bases). V lost 5 bases and J 9 bases, leaving 18 bases between the germline ends. CDR3 length: 14 amino acids. CDR1 and CDR2 from the germline V gene are MRHNA and SNTAGT. The CDR3 reads CASSPLGGEPTQYF. CDR3 sequence (DNA): TGTGCCAGCAGTCCCCTCGGCGGGGAACCGACGCAGTATTTT.

V is TRBV4-2 and J is TRBJ2-5; 9 bases are shared with TRBD2. V gave up 2 bases and J gave up 3 bases; unmatched junction bases: 1. Germline V gives CDR1 LGHNA, CDR2 YNFKEQ. The CDR3 has 14 amino acids. In nucleotides, the CDR3 is TGTGCCAGCAGCCAAAGACTAGCGGAAGAGACCCAGTACTTC. The encoded protein is CASSQRLAEETQYF.

V is TRBV6-5 and J is TRBJ2-4; possibly TRBD2 for D (5 bases). The CDR3 spans 14 residues. Germline lookup yields CDR1 MNHEY and CDR2 SVGAGI. The V end lost 6 bases, the J end lost 0 bases, and 9 bases lay between the germline ends. The chain's CDR3 is CASSSGLAKNIQYF. CDR3 DNA: TGTGCCAGCAGCTCGGGATTAGCCAAAAACATTCAGTACTTC.

This clone is classed as medium-sized. The chain carries TRBV6-5 and TRBJ1-2; possibly TRBD1 for D (6 bases). Trimming took off 4 bases at V and 4 bases at J, with 10 bases between the two ends. The CDR3 totals 13 residues. Looked up from germline, CDR1 is MNHEY and CDR2 is SVGAGI. CDR3 DNA: TGTGCCAGCAGTTTTCCGGACAGCTATGGCTACACCTTC. Translation gives CASSFPDSYGYTF.

CDR3 protein: CASSSDTGGYQPQHF. CDR3 sequence (DNA): TGTGCCAGCAGTTCCGATACAGGGGGCTATCAGCCCCAGCATTTT. V and J are TRBV7-2 and TRBJ1-5; 9 bases are shared with TRBD1. The V segment lost 6 bases and the J segment 5 bases; nucleotides outside the gene matches: 8. The CDR3 length is 15 residues. CDR1 is SGHTA and CDR2 is FQGNSA in the germline V gene.

V and J are TRBV30 and TRBJ1-1; tentative D call: TRBD1 (5 bases). Trimming took 4 bases from V and 8 from J, leaving 11 bases between them. The CDR3 covers 11 residues. Germline V CDR1 and CDR2: GTSNPN, SVGIG (reference sequence). As DNA, the CDR3 is TGTGCCTGGACGTCGGCAGGGGAAGCTTTCTTT. This encodes CAWTSAGEAFF.

V is TRBV4-1 and J is TRBJ2-7; the match to TRBD1 covers 9 bases. Trimming took 1 base from V and 5 from J; bases not matched to a gene: 9. This CDR3 is 16 amino acids long. Germline V gene sequence: CDR1 MGHRA, CDR2 YSYEKL. The chain's CDR3 is CASSQAGQGRPHEQYF. The CDR3 DNA reads TGCGCCAGCAGCCAAGCGGGACAGGGAAGACCCCACGAGCAGTACTTC.